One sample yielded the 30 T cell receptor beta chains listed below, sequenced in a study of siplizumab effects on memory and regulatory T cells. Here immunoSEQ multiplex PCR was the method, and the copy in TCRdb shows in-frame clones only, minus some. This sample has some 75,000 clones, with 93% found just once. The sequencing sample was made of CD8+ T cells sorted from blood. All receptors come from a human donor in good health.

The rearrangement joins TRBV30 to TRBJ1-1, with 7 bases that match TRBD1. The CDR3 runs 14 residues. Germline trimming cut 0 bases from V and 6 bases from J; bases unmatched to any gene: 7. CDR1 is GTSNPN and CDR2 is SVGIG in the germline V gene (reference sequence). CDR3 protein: CAWSVTRGWAEAFF. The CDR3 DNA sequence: TGTGCCTGGAGTGTAACCAGGGGGTGGGCTGAAGCTTTCTTT. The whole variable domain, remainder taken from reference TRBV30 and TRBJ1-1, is SQTIHQWPATLVQPVGSPLSLECTVEGTSNPNLYWYRQAAGRGLQLLFYSVGIGQISSEVPQNLSASRPQDRQFILSSKKLLLSDSGFYLCAWSVTRGWAEAFFGQGTRLTVV.

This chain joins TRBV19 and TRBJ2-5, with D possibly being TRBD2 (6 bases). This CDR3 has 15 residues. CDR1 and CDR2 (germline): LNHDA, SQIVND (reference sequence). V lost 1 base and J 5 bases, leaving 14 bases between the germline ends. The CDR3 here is CASSIAGGPRETQYF. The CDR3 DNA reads TGTGCCAGTAGTATAGCTGGAGGGCCTCGGGAGACCCAGTACTTC.

This CDR3 is CASSVGRTGGFGTEAFF. In DNA form, the CDR3 reads TGTGCCAGCAGCGTAGGAAGGACAGGGGGTTTCGGCACTGAAGCTTTCTTT. This chain uses TRBV9 with TRBJ1-1, with 10 bases that match TRBD1. CDR1 and CDR2 from the germline V gene are SGDLS and YYNGEE. CDR3 length: 17 residues. J gave up 4 bases and V 0 bases, and 9 bases lay outside the gene matches.

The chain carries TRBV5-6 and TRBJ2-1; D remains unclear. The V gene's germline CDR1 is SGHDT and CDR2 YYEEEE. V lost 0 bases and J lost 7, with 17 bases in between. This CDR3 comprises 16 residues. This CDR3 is CASSLAVESGRNEQFF. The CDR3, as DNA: TGTGCCAGCAGCTTGGCGGTTGAATCCGGTAGGAATGAGCAGTTCTTC.

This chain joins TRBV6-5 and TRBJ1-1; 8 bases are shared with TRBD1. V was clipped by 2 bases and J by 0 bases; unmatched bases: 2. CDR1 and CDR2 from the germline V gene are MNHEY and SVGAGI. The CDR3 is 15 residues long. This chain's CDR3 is CASSYDRGVNTEAFF. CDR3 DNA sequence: TGTGCCAGCAGTTACGACAGGGGAGTGAACACTGAAGCTTTCTTT.

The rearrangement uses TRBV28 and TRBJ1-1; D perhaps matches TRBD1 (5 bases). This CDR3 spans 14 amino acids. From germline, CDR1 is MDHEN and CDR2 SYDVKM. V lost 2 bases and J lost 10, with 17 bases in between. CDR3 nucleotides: TGTGCCAGCAGTTTAATGGGGGGAATAAGAGGAGCTTTCTTT. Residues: CASSLMGGIRGAFF.

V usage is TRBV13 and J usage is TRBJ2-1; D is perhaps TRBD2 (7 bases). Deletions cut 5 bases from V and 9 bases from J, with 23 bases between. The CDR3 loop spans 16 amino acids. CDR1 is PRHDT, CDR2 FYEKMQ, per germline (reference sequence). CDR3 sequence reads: CASSPHVGGGSVEQFF. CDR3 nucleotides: TGTGCCAGCAGCCCTCACGTGGGGGGGGGCTCGGTTGAGCAGTTCTTC.

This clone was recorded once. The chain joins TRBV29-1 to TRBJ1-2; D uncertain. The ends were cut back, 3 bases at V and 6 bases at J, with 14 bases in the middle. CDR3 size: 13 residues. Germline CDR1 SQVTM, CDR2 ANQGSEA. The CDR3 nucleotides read TGCAGCGTTGATCTGCCAGGCCATAATGGCTACACCTTC. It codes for CSVDLPGHNGYTF.

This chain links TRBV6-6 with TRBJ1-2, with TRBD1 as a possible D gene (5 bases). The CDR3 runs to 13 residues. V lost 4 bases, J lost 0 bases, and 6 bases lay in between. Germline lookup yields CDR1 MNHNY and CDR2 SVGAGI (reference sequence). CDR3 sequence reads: CASSSGPNYGYTF. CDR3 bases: TGTGCCAGCAGTTCAGGGCCTAACTATGGCTACACCTTC.

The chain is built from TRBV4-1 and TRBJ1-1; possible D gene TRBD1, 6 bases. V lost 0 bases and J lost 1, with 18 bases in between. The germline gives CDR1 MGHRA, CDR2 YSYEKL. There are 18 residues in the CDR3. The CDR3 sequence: CASSQDINRGGSNTEAFF. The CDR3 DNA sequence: TGCGCCAGCAGCCAAGATATCAACAGAGGGGGTTCGAACACTGAAGCTTTCTTT.

The CDR3 reads CASRRWTATNEKLFF. The CDR3 bases are TGTGCCAGCAGACGCTGGACAGCCACTAATGAAAAACTGTTTTTT. The chain couples TRBV6-5 to TRBJ1-4; maybe TRBD1 (6 bases). The germline V gene encodes CDR1 MNHEY and CDR2 SVGAGI. V lost 6 bases and J lost 2, with 13 bases in between. The CDR3 covers 15 residues.

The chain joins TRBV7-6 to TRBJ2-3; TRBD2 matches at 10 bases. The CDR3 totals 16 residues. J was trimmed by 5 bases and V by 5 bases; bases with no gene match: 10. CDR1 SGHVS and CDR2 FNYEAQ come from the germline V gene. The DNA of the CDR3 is TGTGCCAGCAGCGCCTGGCTAGCGGGGGATGGAGATACGCAGTATTTT. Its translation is CASSAWLAGDGDTQYF.

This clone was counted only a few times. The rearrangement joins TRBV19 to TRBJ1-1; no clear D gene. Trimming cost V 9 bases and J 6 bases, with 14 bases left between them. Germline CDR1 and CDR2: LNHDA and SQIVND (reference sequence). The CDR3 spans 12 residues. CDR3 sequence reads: CASQVGWAEAFF. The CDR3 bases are TGTGCCAGCCAGGTGGGGTGGGCTGAAGCTTTCTTT.

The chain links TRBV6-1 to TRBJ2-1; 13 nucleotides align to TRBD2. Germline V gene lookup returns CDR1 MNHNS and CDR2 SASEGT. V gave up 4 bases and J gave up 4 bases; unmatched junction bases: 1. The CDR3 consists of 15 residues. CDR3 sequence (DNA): TGTGCCAGCAGTGTACTAGCGGGGGGGTACAATGAGCAGTTCTTC. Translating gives CASSVLAGGYNEQFF.

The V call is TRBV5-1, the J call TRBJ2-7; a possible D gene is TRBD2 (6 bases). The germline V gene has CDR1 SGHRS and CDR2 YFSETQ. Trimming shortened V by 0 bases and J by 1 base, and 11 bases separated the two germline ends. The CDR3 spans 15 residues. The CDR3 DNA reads TGCGCCAGCAGCTTGGCGGGGGACCGATCCTACGAGCAGTACTTC. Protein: CASSLAGDRSYEQYF.

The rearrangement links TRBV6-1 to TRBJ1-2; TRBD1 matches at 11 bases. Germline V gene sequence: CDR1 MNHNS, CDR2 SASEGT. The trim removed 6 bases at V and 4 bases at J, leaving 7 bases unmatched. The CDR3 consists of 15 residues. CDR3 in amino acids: CASSEGTGGIYGYTF. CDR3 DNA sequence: TGTGCCAGCAGCGAGGGGACAGGGGGAATCTATGGCTACACCTTC.

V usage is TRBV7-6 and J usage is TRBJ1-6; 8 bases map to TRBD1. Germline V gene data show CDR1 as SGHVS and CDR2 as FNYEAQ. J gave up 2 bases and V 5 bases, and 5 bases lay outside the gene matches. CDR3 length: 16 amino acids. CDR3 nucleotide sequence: TGTGCCAGCAGCGCGACAGGGGTTGCCTATAATTCACCCCTCCACTTT. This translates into CASSATGVAYNSPLHF.

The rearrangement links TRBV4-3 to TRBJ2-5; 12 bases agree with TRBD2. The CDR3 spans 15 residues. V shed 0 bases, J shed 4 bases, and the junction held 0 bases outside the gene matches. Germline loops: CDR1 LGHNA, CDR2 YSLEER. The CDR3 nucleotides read TGCGCCAGCAGCCAAGAACTAGCGGGGGGAGAGACCCAGTACTTC. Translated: CASSQELAGGETQYF.

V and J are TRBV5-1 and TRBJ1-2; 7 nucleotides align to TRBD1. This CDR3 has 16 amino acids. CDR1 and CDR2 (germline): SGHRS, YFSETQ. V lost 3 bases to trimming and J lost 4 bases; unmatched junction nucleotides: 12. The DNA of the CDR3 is TGCGCCAGCAGCTCAGGAGACCAGGGGGTCGGCTATGGCTACACCTTC. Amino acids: CASSSGDQGVGYGYTF.

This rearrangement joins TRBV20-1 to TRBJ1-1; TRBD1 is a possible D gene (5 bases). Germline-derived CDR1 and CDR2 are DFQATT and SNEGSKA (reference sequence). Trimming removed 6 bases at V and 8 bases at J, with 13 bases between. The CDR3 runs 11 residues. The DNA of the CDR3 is TGCAGTGCACCGGGGGGAGTGGAAGCTTTCTTT. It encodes CSAPGGVEAFF.

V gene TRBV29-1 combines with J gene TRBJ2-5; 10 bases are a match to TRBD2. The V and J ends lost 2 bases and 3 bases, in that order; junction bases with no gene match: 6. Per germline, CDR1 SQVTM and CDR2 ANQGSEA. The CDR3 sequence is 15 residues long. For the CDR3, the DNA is TGCAGCGTTGAACCGGCTACTAGCGGGGAAGAGACCCAGTACTTC. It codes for CSVEPATSGEETQYF.

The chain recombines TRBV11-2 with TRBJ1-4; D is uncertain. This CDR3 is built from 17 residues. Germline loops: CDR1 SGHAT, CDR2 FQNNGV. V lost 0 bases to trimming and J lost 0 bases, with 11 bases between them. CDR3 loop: CASSLDVGIATNEKLFF. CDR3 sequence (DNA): TGTGCCAGCAGCTTAGATGTGGGCATCGCAACTAATGAAAAACTGTTTTTT.

CDR3 protein: CASSPSDRPNQHF. DNA for the CDR3: TGTGCCAGCAGCCCGTCAGACAGACCCAACCAGCATTTT. V gene TRBV7-9 combines with J gene TRBJ1-5; D may be TRBD1 (5 bases). This CDR3 comprises 13 residues. Germline V gene sequence: CDR1 SEHNR, CDR2 FQNEAQ (reference sequence). The germline V and J ends were trimmed by 5 bases and 12 bases, with 17 bases remaining between them.

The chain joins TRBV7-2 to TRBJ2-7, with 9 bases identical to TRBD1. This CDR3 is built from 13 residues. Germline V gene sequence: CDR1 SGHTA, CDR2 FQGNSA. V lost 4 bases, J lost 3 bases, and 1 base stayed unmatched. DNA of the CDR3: TGTGCCAGCAGCTGGGGACAGGGCTACGAGCAGTACTTC. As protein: CASSWGQGYEQYF.

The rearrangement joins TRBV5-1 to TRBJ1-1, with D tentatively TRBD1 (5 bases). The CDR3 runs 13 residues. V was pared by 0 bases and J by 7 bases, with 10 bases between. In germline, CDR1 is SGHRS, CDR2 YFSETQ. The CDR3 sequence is CASSLVWGSEAFF. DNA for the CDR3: TGCGCCAGCAGCTTGGTCTGGGGGAGTGAAGCTTTCTTT.

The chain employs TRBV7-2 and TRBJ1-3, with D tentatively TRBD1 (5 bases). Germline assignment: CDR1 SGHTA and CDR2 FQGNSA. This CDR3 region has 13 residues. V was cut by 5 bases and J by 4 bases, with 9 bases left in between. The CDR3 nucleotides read TGTGCCAGCAGCGAGGGGCCCGGAAACACCATATATTTT. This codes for CASSEGPGNTIYF.

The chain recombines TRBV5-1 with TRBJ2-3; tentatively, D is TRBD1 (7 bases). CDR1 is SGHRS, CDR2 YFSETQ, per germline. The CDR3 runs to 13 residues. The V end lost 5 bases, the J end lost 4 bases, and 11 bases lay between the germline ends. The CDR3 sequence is CASREGAADTQYF. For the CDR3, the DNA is TGCGCCAGCAGGGAGGGGGCGGCAGATACGCAGTATTTT.

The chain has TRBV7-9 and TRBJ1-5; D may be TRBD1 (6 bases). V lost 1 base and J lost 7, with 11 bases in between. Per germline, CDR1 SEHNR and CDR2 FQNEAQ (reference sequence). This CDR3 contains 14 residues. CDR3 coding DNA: TGTGCCAGCAGCTTAGGAGGGGGACACCAGCCCCAGCATTTT. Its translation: CASSLGGGHQPQHF.

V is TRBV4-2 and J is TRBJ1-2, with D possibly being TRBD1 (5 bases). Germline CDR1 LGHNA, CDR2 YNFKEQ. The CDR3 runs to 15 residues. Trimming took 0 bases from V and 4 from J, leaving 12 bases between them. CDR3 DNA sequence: TGTGCCAGCAGCCAAGATGGGACGGCCAGCTATGGCTACACCTTC. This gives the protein CASSQDGTASYGYTF.

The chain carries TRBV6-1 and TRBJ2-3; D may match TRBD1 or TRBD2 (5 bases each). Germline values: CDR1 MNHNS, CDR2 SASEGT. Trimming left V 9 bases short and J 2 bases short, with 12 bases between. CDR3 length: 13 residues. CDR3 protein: CASGEGYTDTQYF. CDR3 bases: TGTGCCAGTGGTGAGGGGTACACAGATACGCAGTATTTT.